The 8 T cell receptor beta chains in this list originate from one sample, sequenced in a study of blood T cell repertoires in COVID-19. Profiled with immunoSEQ multiplex PCR; TCRdb holds only in-frame clones, not every one. This table holds a few hundred thousand clones, roughly 80% found once. Sequencing used peripheral blood. These receptors originate from a human donor in a cohort sampled during active COVID-19.

The V call is TRBV28, the J call TRBJ1-2, with 8 positions matching TRBD1. CDR3 size: 15 residues. Per the germline V gene, CDR1 is MDHEN and CDR2 is SYDVKM. J gave up 4 bases and V 6 bases, and 10 bases lay outside the gene matches. CDR3 in DNA: TGTGCCAGCAGGAATGGGGCAGGGGGCCTCTATGGCTACACCTTC. It is translated as CASRNGAGGLYGYTF.

The rearrangement joins TRBV7-2 to TRBJ2-7, with D maybe TRBD1 (6 bases). V was clipped by 2 bases and J by 0 bases, with 14 bases between them. CDR3 size: 16 residues. Germline values: CDR1 SGHTA, CDR2 FQGNSA. The chain's CDR3 is CASSLFPGQNSYEQYF. In DNA, the CDR3 is TGTGCCAGCAGCTTATTCCCCGGACAGAACTCCTACGAGCAGTACTTC. The variable domain in full, completed from reference TRBV7-2 and TRBJ2-7, reads GAGVSQSPSNKVTEKGKDVELRCDPISGHTALYWYRQSLGQGLEFLIYFQGNSAPDKSGLPSDRFSAERTGGSVSTLTIQRTQQEDSAVYLCASSLFPGQNSYEQYFGPGTRLTVT.

The chain employs TRBV5-8 and TRBJ1-1; D call uncertain. The germline CDR1 and CDR2 sequences are SGHTS and YDEGEE. V shed 0 bases and J shed 4 bases, with 10 bases lying between them. The CDR3 is made up of 14 amino acids. The CDR3 nucleotides read TGTGCCAGCAGCTTGGGGCCTGGGAGCACTGAAGCTTTCTTT. This codes for CASSLGPGSTEAFF.

There are a few counts of this clone. The chain employs TRBV19 and TRBJ1-1; TRBD1 aligns across 7 bases. The V gene's germline CDR1 is LNHDA and CDR2 SQIVND (reference sequence). J was trimmed by 1 base and V by 5 bases; bases with no gene match: 7. The CDR3 is made up of 15 amino acids. Here the CDR3 DNA reads TGTGCCAGTAGTCGCGATGGGACAGCGAACACTGAAGCTTTCTTT. Translating it yields CASSRDGTANTEAFF.

Note on this clone: Other DNA sequences in the same sample also yield this CDR3. The chain combines TRBV7-2 with TRBJ2-7, with 7 bases that match TRBD1. This CDR3 is 14 amino acids long. The trim removed 5 bases at V and 4 bases at J, leaving 8 bases unmatched. Germline CDR1 is SGHTA and CDR2 is FQGNSA. Here the CDR3 DNA reads TGTGCCAGCAGCCCCGACAGGGTGCGGTACGAGCAGTACTTC. Amino acid sequence: CASSPDRVRYEQYF.

The V and J genes are TRBV5-1 and TRBJ1-4; D remains ambiguous. V lost 2 bases and J 8 bases, leaving 13 bases between the germline ends. Per the germline V gene, CDR1 is SGHRS and CDR2 is YFSETQ. The CDR3 covers 14 residues. The CDR3 coding sequence is TGCGCCAGCAGCTTTAATTGGGGAGGCGAAAAACTGTTTTTT. Translating it yields CASSFNWGGEKLFF.

The chain carries TRBV5-1 and TRBJ2-3; D gene uncertain. This CDR3 contains 14 residues. In germline, CDR1 is SGHRS, CDR2 YFSETQ. Trimming pared 5 bases from V and 2 bases from J, leaving 12 bases between. The CDR3 nucleotides read TGCGCCAGCAGTGTTGGCAGAACCACAGATACGCAGTATTTT. It codes for CASSVGRTTDTQYF.

This sequence joins TRBV10-3 and TRBJ2-2; 10 bases line up with TRBD2. V was clipped by 5 bases and J by 3 bases; unmatched bases: 6. The CDR3 loop spans 16 amino acids. CDR1 and CDR2 (germline): ENHRY, SYGVKD. For the CDR3, the DNA is TGTGCCATCAGTAGCGGGAGGGCCGCCCACACCGGGGAGCTGTTTTTT. This codes for CAISSGRAAHTGELFF.